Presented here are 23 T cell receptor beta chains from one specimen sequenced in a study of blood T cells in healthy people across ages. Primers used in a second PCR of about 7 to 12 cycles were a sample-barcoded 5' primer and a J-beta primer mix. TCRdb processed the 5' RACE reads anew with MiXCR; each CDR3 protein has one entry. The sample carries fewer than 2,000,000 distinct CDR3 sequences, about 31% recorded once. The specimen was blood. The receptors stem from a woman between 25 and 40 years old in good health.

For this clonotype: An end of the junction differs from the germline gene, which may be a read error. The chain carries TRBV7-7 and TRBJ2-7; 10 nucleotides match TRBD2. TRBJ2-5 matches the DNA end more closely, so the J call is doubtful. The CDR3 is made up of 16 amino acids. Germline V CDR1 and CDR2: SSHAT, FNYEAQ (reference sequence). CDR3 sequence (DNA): TGTGCCCGCAGCTCCTGGAGTAGCGGGAGGCGGGAGACCCAGTACTTC. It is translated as CARSSWSSGRRETQYF.

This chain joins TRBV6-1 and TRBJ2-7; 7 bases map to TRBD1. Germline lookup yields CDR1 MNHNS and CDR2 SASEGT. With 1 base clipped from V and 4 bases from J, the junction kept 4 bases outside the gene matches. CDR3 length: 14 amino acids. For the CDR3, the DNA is TGTGCCAGCAGTGAAGACAGGGGTACGTACGAGCAGTACTTC. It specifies CASSEDRGTYEQYF.

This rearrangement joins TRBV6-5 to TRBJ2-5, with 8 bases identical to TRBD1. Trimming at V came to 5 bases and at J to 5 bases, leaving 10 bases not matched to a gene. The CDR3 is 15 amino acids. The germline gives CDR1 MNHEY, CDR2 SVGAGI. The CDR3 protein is CASSARQGNRETQYF. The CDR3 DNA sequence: TGTGCCAGCAGTGCCCGACAGGGGAATAGGGAGACCCAGTACTTC.

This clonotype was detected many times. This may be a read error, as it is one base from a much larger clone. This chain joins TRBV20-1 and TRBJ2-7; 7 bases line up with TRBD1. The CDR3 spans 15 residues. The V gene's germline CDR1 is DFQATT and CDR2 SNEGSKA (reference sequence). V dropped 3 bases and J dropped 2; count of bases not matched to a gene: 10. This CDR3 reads CSARECRQGTYEQYF. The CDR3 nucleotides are TGCAGTGCTAGGGAATGTAGACAGGGAACCTACGAGCAGTACTTC.

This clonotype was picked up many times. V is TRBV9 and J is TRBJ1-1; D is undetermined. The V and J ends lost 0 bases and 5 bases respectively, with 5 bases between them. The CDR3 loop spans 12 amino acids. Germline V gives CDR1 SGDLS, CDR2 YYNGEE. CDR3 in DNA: TGTGCCAGCAGCGTAGGGGGTACTGAAGCTTTCTTT. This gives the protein CASSVGGTEAFF.

The CDR3 DNA reads TGTGCCAGCAGCACGATCTTAGGGCCTAACTATGGCTACACCTTC. It specifies CASSTILGPNYGYTF. This chain links TRBV27 with TRBJ1-2; no clear D. Trimming took 6 bases from V and 0 from J, leaving 14 bases between them. Germline V gives CDR1 MNHEY, CDR2 SMNVEV (reference sequence). The CDR3 extends over 15 amino acids.

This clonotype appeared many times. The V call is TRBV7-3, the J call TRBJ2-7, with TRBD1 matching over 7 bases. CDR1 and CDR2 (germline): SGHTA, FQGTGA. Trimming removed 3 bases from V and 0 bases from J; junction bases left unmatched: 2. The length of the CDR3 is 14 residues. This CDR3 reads CASSLTGYSYEQYF. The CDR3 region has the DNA TGTGCCAGCAGCTTGACAGGGTACTCCTACGAGCAGTACTTC.

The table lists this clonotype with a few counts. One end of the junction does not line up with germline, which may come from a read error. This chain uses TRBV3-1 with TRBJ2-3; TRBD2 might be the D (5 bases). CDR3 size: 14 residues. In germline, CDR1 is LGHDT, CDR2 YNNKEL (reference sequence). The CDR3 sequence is CASSLASGTDTRYF. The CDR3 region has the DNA TGTGCCAGCAGCCTCGCGAGCGGCACAGATACGCGGTATTTT.

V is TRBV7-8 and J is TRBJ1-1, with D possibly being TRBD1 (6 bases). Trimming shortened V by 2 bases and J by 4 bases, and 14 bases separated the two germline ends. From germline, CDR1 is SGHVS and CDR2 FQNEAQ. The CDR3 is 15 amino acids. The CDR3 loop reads CASSLIRGSGTEAFF. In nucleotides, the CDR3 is TGTGCCAGCAGCTTAATCAGGGGTAGCGGCACTGAAGCTTTCTTT.

This chain's CDR3 is CSARDSRDTQETQYF. The DNA for the CDR3 is TGCAGTGCTAGAGATTCGAGGGATACACAAGAGACCCAGTACTTC. The gene calls are TRBV20-1 and TRBJ2-5, with a possible D match to TRBD2 (5 bases). V shed 0 bases and J shed 2 bases, with 13 bases lying between them. CDR3 length: 15 residues. The germline gives CDR1 DFQATT, CDR2 SNEGSKA (reference sequence).

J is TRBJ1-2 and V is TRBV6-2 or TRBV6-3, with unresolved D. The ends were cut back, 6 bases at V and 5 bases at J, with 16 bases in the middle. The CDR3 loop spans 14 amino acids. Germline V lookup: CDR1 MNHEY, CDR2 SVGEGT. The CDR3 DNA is TGTGCCAGCAGCACGGGTTGGGAGGATTATGGCTACACCTTC. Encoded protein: CASSTGWEDYGYTF.

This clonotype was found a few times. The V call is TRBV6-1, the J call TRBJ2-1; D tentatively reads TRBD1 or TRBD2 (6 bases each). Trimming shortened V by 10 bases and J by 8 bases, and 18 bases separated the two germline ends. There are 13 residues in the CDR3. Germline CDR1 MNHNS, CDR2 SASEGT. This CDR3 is CATSQVRGHEQFF. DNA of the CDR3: TGTGCCACCTCCCAGGTTCGGGGGCATGAGCAGTTCTTC.

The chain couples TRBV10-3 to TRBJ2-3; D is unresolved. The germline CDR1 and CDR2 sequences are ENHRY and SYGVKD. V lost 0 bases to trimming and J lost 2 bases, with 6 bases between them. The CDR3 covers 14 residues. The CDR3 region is CAISESVNTDTQYF. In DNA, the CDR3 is TGTGCCATCAGTGAGTCGGTAAACACAGATACGCAGTATTTT.

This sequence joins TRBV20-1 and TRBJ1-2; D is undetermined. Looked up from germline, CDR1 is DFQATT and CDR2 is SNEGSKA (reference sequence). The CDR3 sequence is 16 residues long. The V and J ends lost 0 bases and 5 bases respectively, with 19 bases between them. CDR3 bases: TGCAGTGCTAGAGATTACTCCAGGCTTGATATATATGGCTACACCTTC. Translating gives CSARDYSRLDIYGYTF.

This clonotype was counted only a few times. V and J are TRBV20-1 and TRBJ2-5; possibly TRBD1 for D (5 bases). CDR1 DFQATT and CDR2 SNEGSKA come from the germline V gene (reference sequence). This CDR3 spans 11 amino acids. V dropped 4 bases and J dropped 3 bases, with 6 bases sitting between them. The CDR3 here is CSAKGKETQYF. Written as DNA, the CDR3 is TGCAGTGCTAAGGGGAAAGAGACCCAGTACTTC.

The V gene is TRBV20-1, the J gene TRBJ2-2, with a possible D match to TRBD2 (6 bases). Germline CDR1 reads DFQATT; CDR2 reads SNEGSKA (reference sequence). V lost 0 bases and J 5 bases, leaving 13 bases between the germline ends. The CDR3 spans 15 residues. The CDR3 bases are TGCAGTGCTAGAGATTTGCAGGGAGGAACCGGGGAGCTGTTTTTT. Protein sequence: CSARDLQGGTGELFF.

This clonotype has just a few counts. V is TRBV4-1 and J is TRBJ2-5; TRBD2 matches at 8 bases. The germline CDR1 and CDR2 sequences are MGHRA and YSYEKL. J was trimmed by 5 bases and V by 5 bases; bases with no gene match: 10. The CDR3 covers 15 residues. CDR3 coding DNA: TGCGCCAGCAGCAAGGGCGAGCGGGGGTTGGAGACCCAGTACTTC. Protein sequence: CASSKGERGLETQYF.

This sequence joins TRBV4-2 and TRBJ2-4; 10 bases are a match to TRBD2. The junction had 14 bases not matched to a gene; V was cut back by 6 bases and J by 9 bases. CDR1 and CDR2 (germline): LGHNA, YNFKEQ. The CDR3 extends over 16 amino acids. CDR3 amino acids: CASSPTGTSEGGIQYF. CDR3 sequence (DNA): TGTGCCAGCAGTCCTACGGGGACTAGCGAAGGCGGCATTCAGTACTTC.

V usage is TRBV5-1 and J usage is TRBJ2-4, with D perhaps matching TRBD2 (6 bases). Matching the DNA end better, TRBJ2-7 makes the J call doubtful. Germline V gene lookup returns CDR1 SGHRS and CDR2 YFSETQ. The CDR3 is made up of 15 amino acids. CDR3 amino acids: CASSPLRGSTYEQYF. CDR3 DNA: TGCGCCAGCAGCCCGTTACGGGGGAGCACCTACGAGCAGTACTTC.

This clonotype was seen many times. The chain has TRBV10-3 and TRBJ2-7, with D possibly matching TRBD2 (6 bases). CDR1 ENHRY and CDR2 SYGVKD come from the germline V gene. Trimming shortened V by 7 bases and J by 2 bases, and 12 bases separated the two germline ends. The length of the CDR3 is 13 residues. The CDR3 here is CAITDGGTYEQYF. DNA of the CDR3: TGTGCCATCACGGATGGGGGGACCTACGAGCAGTACTTC.

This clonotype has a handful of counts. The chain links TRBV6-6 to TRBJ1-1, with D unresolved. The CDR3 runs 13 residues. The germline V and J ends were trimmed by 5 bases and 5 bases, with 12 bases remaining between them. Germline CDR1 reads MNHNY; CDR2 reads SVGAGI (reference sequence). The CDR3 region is CASSMTMGTEAFF. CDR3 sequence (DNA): TGTGCCAGCAGTATGACAATGGGGACTGAAGCTTTCTTT.

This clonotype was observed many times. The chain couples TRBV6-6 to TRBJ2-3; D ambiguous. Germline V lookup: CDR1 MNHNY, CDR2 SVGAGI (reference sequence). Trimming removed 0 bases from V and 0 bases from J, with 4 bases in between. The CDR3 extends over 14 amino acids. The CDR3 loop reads CASSYSDSTDTQYF. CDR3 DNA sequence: TGTGCCAGCAGTTACTCGGACAGCACAGATACGCAGTATTTT.

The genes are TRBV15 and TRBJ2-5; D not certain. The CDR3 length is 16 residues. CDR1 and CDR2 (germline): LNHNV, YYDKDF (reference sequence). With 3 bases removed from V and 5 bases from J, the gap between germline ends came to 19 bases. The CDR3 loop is CATSRGLSRDTETQYF. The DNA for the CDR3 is TGTGCCACCAGCAGGGGCCTTTCTCGAGATACGGAGACCCAGTACTTC. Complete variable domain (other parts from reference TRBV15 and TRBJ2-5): DAMVIQNPRYQVTQFGKPVTLSCSQTLNHNVMYWYQQKSSQAPKLLFHYYDKDFNNEADTPDNFQSRRPNTSFCFLDIRSPGLGDTAMYLCATSRGLSRDTETQYFGPGTRLLVL.